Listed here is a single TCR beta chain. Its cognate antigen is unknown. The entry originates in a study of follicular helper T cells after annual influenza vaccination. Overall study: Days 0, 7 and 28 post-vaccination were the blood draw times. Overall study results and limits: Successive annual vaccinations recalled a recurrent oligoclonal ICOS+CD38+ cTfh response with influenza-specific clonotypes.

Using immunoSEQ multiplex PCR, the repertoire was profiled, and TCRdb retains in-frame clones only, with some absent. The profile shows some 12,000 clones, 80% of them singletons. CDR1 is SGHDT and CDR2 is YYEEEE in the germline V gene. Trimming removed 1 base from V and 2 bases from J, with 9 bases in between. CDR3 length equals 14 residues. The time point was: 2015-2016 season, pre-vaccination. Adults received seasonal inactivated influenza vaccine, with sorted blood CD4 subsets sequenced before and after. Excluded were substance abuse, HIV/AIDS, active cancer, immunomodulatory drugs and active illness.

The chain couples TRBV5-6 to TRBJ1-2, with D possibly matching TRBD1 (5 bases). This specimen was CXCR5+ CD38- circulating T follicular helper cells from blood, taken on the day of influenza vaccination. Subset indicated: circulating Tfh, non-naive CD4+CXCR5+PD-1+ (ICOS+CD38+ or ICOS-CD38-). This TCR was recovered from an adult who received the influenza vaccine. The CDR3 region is CASSLLQANYGYTF. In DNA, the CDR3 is TGTGCCAGCAGCTTGTTACAGGCGAACTATGGCTACACCTTC.